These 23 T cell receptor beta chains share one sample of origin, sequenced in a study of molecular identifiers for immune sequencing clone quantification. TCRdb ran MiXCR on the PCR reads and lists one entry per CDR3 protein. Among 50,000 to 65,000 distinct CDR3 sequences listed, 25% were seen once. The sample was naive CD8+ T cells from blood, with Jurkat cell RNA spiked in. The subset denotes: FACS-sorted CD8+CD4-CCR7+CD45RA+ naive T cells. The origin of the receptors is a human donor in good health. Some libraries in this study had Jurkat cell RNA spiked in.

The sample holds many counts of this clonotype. The CDR3 DNA follows: TGTGCCAGCAGCGAGCCTGCACAGGGACTGAACACTGAAGCTTTCTTT. This encodes CASSEPAQGLNTEAFF. V gene TRBV5-5 combines with J gene TRBJ1-1; the D gene is possibly TRBD1 (6 bases). Deletions cut 4 bases from V and 0 bases from J, with 16 bases between. Germline V CDR1 and CDR2: SGHKS, YYEKEE (reference sequence). This CDR3 region has 16 residues.

The CDR3 nucleotides are TGTGCCAGCAGCTTGGGAGGACAGGGAAGCAATCAGCCCCAGCATTTT. Translated: CASSLGGQGSNQPQHF. V gene TRBV7-9 combines with J gene TRBJ1-5; 8 nucleotides agree with TRBD1. This CDR3 comprises 16 residues. CDR1 is SEHNR, CDR2 FQNEAQ, per germline (reference sequence). Losses at the gene ends were 3 bases for V and 1 base for J; bases not matched to a gene: 5.

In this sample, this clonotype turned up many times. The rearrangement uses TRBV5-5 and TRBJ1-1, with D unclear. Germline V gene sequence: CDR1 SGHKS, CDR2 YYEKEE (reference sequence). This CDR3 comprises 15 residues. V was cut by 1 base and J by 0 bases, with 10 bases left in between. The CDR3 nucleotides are TGTGCCAGCAGCTTGTACAGCGTCATGAACACTGAAGCTTTCTTT. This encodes CASSLYSVMNTEAFF.

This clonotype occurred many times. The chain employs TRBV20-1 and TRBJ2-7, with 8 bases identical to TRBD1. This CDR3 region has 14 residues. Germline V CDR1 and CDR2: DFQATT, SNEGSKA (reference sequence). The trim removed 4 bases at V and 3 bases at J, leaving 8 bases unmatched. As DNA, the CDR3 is TGCAGTGCTAAAGGAGACAGGGGAAGCTACGAGCAGTACTTC. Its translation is CSAKGDRGSYEQYF.

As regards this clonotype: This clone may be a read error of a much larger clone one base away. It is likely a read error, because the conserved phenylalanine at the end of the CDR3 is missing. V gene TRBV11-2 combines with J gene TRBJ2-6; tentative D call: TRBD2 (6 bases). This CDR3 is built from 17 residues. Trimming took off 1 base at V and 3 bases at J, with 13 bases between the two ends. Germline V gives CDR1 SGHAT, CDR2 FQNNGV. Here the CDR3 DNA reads TGTGCCAGCAGCTTAGGTCCCGGGGGTCTTGGGGCCAACGTCCTGACTCTC. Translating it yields CASSLGPGGLGANVLTL.

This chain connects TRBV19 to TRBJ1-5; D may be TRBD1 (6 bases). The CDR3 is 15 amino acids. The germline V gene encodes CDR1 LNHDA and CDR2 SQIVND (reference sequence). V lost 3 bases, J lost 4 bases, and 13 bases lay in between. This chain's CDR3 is CASSIGWQGNQPQHF. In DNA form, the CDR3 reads TGTGCCAGTAGTATTGGGTGGCAGGGGAATCAGCCCCAGCATTTT.

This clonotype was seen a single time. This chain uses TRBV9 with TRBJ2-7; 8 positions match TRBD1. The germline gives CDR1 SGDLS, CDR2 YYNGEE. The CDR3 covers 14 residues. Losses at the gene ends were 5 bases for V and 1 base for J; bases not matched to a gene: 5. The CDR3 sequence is CASSLGQESYEQYF. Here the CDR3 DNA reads TGTGCCAGCAGTCTGGGACAGGAGTCCTACGAGCAGTACTTC.

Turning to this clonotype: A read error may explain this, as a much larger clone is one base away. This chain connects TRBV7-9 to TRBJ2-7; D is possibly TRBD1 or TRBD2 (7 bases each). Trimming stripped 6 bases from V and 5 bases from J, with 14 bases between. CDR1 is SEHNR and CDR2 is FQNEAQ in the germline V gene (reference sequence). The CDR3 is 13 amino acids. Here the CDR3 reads CASRLTGRDEQYF. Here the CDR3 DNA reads TGTGCCAGCAGGCTGACAGGGAGGGACGAGCAGTACTTC.

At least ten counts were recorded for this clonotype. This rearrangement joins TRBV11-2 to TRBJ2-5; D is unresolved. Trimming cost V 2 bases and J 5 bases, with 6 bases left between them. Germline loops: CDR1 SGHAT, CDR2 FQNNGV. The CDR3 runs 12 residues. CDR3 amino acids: CASSLLSETQYF. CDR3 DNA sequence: TGTGCCAGCAGCTTACTGAGCGAGACCCAGTACTTC.

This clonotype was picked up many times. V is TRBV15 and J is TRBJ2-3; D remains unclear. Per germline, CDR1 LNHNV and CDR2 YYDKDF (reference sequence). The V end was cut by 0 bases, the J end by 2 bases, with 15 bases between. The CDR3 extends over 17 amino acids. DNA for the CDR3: TGTGCCACCAGCAGAGAGCCGCGGCAGGTAGCCACAGATACGCAGTATTTT. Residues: CATSREPRQVATDTQYF.

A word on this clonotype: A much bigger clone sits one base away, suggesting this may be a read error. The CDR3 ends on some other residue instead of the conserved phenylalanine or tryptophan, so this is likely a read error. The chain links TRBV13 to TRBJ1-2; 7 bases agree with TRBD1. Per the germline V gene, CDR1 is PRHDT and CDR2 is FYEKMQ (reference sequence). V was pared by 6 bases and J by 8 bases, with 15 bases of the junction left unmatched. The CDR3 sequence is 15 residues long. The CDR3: CASREATGRKGGYTI. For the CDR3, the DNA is TGTGCCAGCAGGGAGGCGACAGGGAGGAAGGGCGGCTACACCATC.

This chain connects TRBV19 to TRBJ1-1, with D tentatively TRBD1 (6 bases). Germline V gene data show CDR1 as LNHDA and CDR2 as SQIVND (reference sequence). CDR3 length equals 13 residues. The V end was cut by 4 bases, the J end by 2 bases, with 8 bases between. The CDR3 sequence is CASSSGGNTEAFF. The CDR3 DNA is TGTGCCAGTAGTAGTGGGGGCAACACTGAAGCTTTCTTT. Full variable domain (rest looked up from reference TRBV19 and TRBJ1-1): DGGITQSPKYLFRKEGQNVTLSCEQNLNHDAMYWYRQDPGQGLRLIYYSQIVNDFQKGDIAEGYSVSREKKESFPLTVTSAQKNPTAFYLCASSSGGNTEAFFGQGTRLTVV.

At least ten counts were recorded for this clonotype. This CDR3 reads CASSLDGTTSTDTQYF. CDR3 DNA sequence: TGTGCCAGCAGCTTAGACGGCACCACTAGCACAGATACGCAGTATTTT. The gene calls are TRBV7-2 and TRBJ2-3; no clear D gene. Germline CDR1 reads SGHTA; CDR2 reads FQGNSA. The CDR3 runs to 16 residues. Between the trimmed V and J ends, which lost 1 base and 0 bases, there was a span of 11 bases.

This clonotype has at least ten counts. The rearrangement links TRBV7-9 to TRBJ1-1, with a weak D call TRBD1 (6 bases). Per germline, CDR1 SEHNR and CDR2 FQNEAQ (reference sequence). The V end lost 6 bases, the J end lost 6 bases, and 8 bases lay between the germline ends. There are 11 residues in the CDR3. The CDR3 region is CASRRTAEAFF. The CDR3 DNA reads TGTGCCAGCAGGAGGACAGCTGAAGCTTTCTTT.

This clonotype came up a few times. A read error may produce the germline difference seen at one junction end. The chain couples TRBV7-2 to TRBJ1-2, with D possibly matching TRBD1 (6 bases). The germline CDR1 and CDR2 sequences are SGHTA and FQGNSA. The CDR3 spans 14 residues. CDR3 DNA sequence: TGTGCCAGCAGCCCCCGGGCGGGGGCGGATGGCTACTCCTTC. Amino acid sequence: CASSPRAGADGYSF. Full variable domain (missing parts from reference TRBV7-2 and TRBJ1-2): GAGVSQSPSNKVTEKGKDVELRCDPISGHTALYWYRQSLGQGLEFLIYFQGNSAPDKSGLPSDRFSAERTGGSVSTLTIQRTQQEDSAVYLCASSPRAGADGYSFGSGTRLTVV.

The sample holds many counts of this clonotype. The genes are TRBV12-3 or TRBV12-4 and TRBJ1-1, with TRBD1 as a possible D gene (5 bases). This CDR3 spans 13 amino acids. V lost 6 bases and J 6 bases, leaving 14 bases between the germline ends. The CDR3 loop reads CASSLQVGAEAFF. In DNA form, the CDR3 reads TGTGCCAGCAGCTTACAGGTTGGGGCTGAAGCTTTCTTT.

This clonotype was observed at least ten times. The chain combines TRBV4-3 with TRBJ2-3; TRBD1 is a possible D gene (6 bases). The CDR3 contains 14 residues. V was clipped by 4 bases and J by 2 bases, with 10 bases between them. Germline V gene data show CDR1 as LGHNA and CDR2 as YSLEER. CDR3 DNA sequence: TGCGCCAGCAGCCCCGGACAGTTCACAGATACGCAGTATTTT. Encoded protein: CASSPGQFTDTQYF.

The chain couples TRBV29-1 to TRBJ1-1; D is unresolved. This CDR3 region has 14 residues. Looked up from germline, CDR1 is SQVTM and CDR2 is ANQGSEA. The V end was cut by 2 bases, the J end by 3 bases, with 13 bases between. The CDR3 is CSVENRGSYTEAFF. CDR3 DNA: TGCAGCGTTGAAAATCGAGGTTCATACACTGAAGCTTTCTTT.

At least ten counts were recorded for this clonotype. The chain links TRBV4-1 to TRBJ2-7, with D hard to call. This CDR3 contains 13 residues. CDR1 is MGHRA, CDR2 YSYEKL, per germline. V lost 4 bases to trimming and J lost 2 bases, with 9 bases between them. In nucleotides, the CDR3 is TGCGCCAGCAGCCCGGGCAGTACCTACGAGCAGTACTTC. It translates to CASSPGSTYEQYF.

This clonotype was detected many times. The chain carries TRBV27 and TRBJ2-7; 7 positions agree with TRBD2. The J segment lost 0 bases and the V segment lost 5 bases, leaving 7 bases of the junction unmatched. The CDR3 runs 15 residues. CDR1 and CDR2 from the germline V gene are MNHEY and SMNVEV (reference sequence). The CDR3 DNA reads TGTGCCAGCAGTCCAACTAGCGCCGTCTCCTACGAGCAGTACTTC. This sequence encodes CASSPTSAVSYEQYF.

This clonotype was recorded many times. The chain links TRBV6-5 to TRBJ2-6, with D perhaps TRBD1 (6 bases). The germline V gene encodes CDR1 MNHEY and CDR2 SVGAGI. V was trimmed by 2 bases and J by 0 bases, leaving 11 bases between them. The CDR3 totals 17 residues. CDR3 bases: TGTGCCAGCAGTTACGGACAGTTAGGCTCTGGGGCCAACGTCCTGACTTTC. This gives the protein CASSYGQLGSGANVLTF.

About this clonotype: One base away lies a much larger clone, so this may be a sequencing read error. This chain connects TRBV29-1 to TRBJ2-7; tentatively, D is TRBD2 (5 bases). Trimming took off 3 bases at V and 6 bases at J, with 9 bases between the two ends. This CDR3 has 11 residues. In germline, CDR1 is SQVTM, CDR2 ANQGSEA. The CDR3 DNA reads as TGCAGCGTTGAGGGCCGGGGCGAGCAGTACTTC. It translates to CSVEGRGEQYF.

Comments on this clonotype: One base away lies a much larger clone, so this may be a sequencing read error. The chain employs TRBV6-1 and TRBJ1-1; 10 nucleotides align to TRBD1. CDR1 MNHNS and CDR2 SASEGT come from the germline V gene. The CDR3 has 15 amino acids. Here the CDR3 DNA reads TGTGCCAGCGGTGAAGTGGGACAGGGGCTTCATGAAGCTTTCTTT. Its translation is CASGEVGQGLHEAFF.